One sample yielded the 21 T cell receptor beta chains listed below, sequenced in a study of blood T cell repertoires in COVID-19. Sequencing was performed with immunoSEQ multiplex PCR; in TCRdb, only in-frame clones are kept and a portion is missing. The table lists approximately 78,000 clones, roughly 83% of them singletons. Sequencing was carried out using peripheral blood. The receptors originated from a woman of 80 years or more with acute or convalescent COVID-19.

In its sample, this clone was seen once. The gene calls are TRBV5-1 and TRBJ1-4; D is unclear. Trimming removed 4 bases from V and 6 bases from J, with 16 bases in between. Germline values: CDR1 SGHRS, CDR2 YFSETQ. The CDR3 consists of 15 residues. The CDR3 reads CASSRTEGRYEKLFF. CDR3 bases: TGCGCCAGCAGCAGGACCGAGGGTCGGTATGAAAAACTGTTTTTT.

The chain recombines TRBV10-3 with TRBJ2-3, with D perhaps matching TRBD2 (6 bases). In germline, CDR1 is ENHRY, CDR2 SYGVKD. The CDR3 has 13 amino acids. V was cut by 10 bases and J by 4 bases, with 15 bases left in between. The CDR3 DNA reads as TGTGCCACCACCCCCGGGAGCGCAGATACGCAGTATTTT. This sequence encodes CATTPGSADTQYF.

V is TRBV11-2 and J is TRBJ1-1; D gene unclear. The germline V gene encodes CDR1 SGHAT and CDR2 FQNNGV. This CDR3 has 12 amino acids. Trimming took 1 base from V and 11 from J, leaving 11 bases between them. The CDR3 here is CASSLGPGLAFF. The CDR3 DNA follows: TGTGCCAGCAGCTTAGGTCCGGGGTTGGCTTTCTTT.

This clone was recorded a few times. The chain links TRBV19 to TRBJ1-5; 8 positions match TRBD1. Looked up from germline, CDR1 is LNHDA and CDR2 is SQIVND (reference sequence). Losses at the gene ends were 10 bases for V and 3 bases for J; bases not matched to a gene: 8. This CDR3 comprises 14 residues. CDR3 in DNA: TGTGCCACTAGAGAGACAGGGGTCAATCAGCCCCAGCATTTT. It codes for CATRETGVNQPQHF. The entire variable domain, with the rest obtained from reference TRBV19 and TRBJ1-5, is as follows: DGGITQSPKYLFRKEGQNVTLSCEQNLNHDAMYWYRQDPGQGLRLIYYSQIVNDFQKGDIAEGYSVSREKKESFPLTVTSAQKNPTAFYLCATRETGVNQPQHFGDGTRLSIL.

V gene TRBV19 combines with J gene TRBJ2-5; D is perhaps TRBD1 (5 bases). V lost 4 bases to trimming and J lost 0 bases, with 9 bases between them. This CDR3 is built from 14 residues. Germline CDR1 is LNHDA and CDR2 is SQIVND (reference sequence). In DNA, the CDR3 is TGTGCCAGTAGTACGACAGCGTACCAAGAGACCCAGTACTTC. Its translation is CASSTTAYQETQYF.

The gene calls are TRBV2 and TRBJ1-5; weak D call: TRBD1 (5 bases). V lost 5 bases and J lost 3, with 11 bases in between. Germline V gene lookup returns CDR1 SNHLY and CDR2 FYNNEI. This CDR3 comprises 14 residues. The chain's CDR3 is CASSFMTDNQPQHF. The DNA for the CDR3 is TGTGCCAGCAGTTTTATGACAGACAATCAGCCCCAGCATTTT.

This chain uses TRBV5-6 with TRBJ1-2; tentative D call: TRBD1 (5 bases). Germline lookup yields CDR1 SGHDT and CDR2 YYEEEE. The CDR3 runs 17 residues. V was cut by 1 base and J by 8 bases, with 24 bases left in between. As DNA, the CDR3 is TGTGCCAGCAGCTTGTTGGCCAGGGATCCCTCCGGGGGGGGCTACACCTTC. This translates into CASSLLARDPSGGGYTF.

The V call is TRBV19, the J call TRBJ1-3; D call uncertain. Germline V gives CDR1 LNHDA, CDR2 SQIVND (reference sequence). The CDR3 covers 15 residues. The ends were cut back, 0 bases at V and 3 bases at J, with 9 bases in the middle. CDR3 nucleotides: TGTGCCAGTAGTATAGATGGTTCGGTTGGAAACACCATATATTTT. Protein product: CASSIDGSVGNTIYF.

V gene TRBV9 combines with J gene TRBJ1-1, with a weak D call TRBD1 (6 bases). Per the germline V gene, CDR1 is SGDLS and CDR2 is YYNGEE. The ends were cut back, 0 bases at V and 3 bases at J, with 12 bases in the middle. The CDR3 contains 15 residues. The CDR3 is CASSVEGRGDTEAFF. In nucleotides, the CDR3 is TGTGCCAGCAGCGTAGAGGGCAGGGGTGACACTGAAGCTTTCTTT. Supplemented by reference TRBV9 and TRBJ1-1, the full variable domain reads DSGVTQTPKHLITATGQRVTLRCSPRSGDLSVYWYQQSLDQGLQFLIQYYNGEERAKGNILERFSAQQFPDLHSELNLSSLELGDSALYFCASSVEGRGDTEAFFGQGTRLTVV.

The chain links TRBV6-1 to TRBJ1-6; the D gene is possibly TRBD1 (5 bases). The CDR3 contains 17 residues. Germline-derived CDR1 and CDR2 are MNHNS and SASEGT. V was trimmed by 3 bases and J by 15 bases, leaving 27 bases between them. The CDR3 region is CASSDQPVSGKRGGLHF. For the CDR3, the DNA is TGTGCCAGCAGTGACCAACCAGTTTCAGGAAAACGGGGGGGCCTCCACTTT.

J is TRBJ2-2 and V is TRBV3-1 (or the pseudogene TRBV3-2); D call uncertain. Germline CDR1 and CDR2: LGHDT and YNNKEL (reference sequence). V lost 6 bases to trimming and J lost 0 bases, with 5 bases between them. The CDR3 runs to 13 residues. CDR3 in amino acids: CASRLANTGELFF. CDR3 in DNA: TGTGCCAGCAGACTTGCGAACACCGGGGAGCTGTTTTTT.

The chain carries TRBV19 and TRBJ1-2; TRBD1 agrees at 9 bases. The V segment lost 9 bases and the J segment 0 bases; nucleotides outside the gene matches: 14. From germline, CDR1 is LNHDA and CDR2 SQIVND (reference sequence). This CDR3 is 17 amino acids long. CDR3 nucleotides: TGTGCCAGCAGCCTCCCCGGGACAGGGCTAGCTAACTATGGCTACACCTTC. Translation gives CASSLPGTGLANYGYTF.

The V call is TRBV4-1, the J call TRBJ1-1; D is uncertain. V lost 4 bases, J lost 1 base, and 7 bases lay in between. Germline CDR1 and CDR2: MGHRA and YSYEKL. The CDR3 consists of 13 residues. CDR3 sequence reads: CASSPVRNTEAFF. In nucleotides, the CDR3 is TGCGCCAGCAGCCCTGTGAGGAACACTGAAGCTTTCTTT.

V and J are TRBV5-1 and TRBJ2-5, with 8 nucleotides matching TRBD2. The CDR3 loop spans 16 amino acids. Losses at the gene ends were 0 bases for V and 0 bases for J; bases not matched to a gene: 4. Germline V lookup: CDR1 SGHRS, CDR2 YFSETQ. The CDR3: CASSLGQRGNQETQYF. The CDR3 DNA sequence: TGCGCCAGCAGCTTGGGACAGCGGGGGAACCAAGAGACCCAGTACTTC.

This clone is labeled as medium-sized. The chain has TRBV27 and TRBJ2-4, with unresolved D. V lost 4 bases to trimming and J lost 0 bases, with 16 bases between them. There are 17 residues in the CDR3. Per the germline V gene, CDR1 is MNHEY and CDR2 is SMNVEV (reference sequence). The CDR3 DNA reads as TGTGCCAGCAGTTCCAAGCCCGTAGCAGAAGCCAAAAACATTCAGTACTTC. Its protein is CASSSKPVAEAKNIQYF.

The chain joins TRBV6-5 to TRBJ2-5; D gene unclear. The CDR3 loop spans 14 amino acids. Trimming removed 6 bases at V and 0 bases at J, with 11 bases between. Germline CDR1 and CDR2: MNHEY and SVGAGI. CDR3 sequence: CASSPTSYQETQYF. The CDR3 bases are TGTGCCAGCAGCCCGACATCGTACCAAGAGACCCAGTACTTC.

This clone was detected only a few times. CDR3 region: CASSGRGQMNEKLFF. DNA for the CDR3: TGTGCCAGCAGCGGTCGAGGACAGATGAATGAAAAACTGTTTTTT. This rearrangement joins TRBV9 to TRBJ1-4; D might be TRBD1 (6 bases). The CDR3 is made up of 15 amino acids. Per germline, CDR1 SGDLS and CDR2 YYNGEE. Trimming shortened V by 3 bases and J by 5 bases, and 14 bases separated the two germline ends.

The J gene is TRBJ2-3, the V gene TRBV6-2 or TRBV6-3; no clear D. This CDR3 is 12 amino acids long. Trimming took 6 bases from V and 4 from J, leaving 8 bases between them. Germline V gene data show CDR1 as MNHEY and CDR2 as SVGEGT. The CDR3 protein is CASSQLADTQYF. CDR3 bases: TGTGCCAGCAGCCAGTTAGCAGATACGCAGTATTTT.

The chain uses TRBV11-2 and TRBJ2-3; D gene uncertain. The CDR3 has 14 amino acids. Trimming took off 2 bases at V and 1 base at J, with 7 bases between the two ends. CDR1 and CDR2 from the germline V gene are SGHAT and FQNNGV. The CDR3 DNA is TGTGCCAGCAGCTTACCCAAGCGCACAGATACGCAGTATTTT. It yields the protein CASSLPKRTDTQYF.

The DNA of the CDR3 is TGTGCCAGCAGCCCCAGGGCCCGGACTAGCGGGAGGGCACACCTCTACAATGAGCAGTTCTTC. Translating it yields CASSPRARTSGRAHLYNEQFF. The chain recombines TRBV7-3 with TRBJ2-1, with 15 bases lining up with TRBD2. After removal of 5 bases from V and 3 bases from J, the junction contained 17 bases not matched to a gene. The V gene's germline CDR1 is SGHTA and CDR2 FQGTGA. CDR3 length: 21 amino acids.

The chain recombines TRBV7-9 with TRBJ1-2, with TRBD1 matching 9 bases. V gave up 1 base and J gave up 4 bases; unmatched junction bases: 10. Germline V gene sequence: CDR1 SEHNR, CDR2 FQNEAQ (reference sequence). This CDR3 is 17 amino acids long. The CDR3 nucleotides read TGTGCCAGCAGCTTAGGAGGGGGGACAGGGACTTTCTATGGCTACACCTTC. It is translated as CASSLGGGTGTFYGYTF.